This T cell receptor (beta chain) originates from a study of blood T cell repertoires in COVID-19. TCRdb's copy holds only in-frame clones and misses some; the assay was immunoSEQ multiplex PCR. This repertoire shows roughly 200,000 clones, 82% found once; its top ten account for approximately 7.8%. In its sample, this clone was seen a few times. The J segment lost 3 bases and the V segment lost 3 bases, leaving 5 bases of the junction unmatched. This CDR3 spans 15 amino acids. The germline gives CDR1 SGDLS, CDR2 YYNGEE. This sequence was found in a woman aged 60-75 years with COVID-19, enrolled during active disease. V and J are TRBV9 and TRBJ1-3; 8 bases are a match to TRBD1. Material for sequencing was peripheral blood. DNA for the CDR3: TGTGCCAGCAGCGAGGGGACAGGAGGTGGAAACACCATATATTTT. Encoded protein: CASSEGTGGGNTIYF.